The text below deals with one T cell receptor (beta chain). The V gene lost 5 bases and the J gene lost 0 bases, with 12 bases spanning the gap. Germline V gene data show CDR1 as LNHDA and CDR2 as SQIVND (reference sequence). The CDR3 extends over 15 amino acids. Methods used by the authors: Estimates of nucleated cell counts were drawn from the amplification of reference gene primers. Sequencing was performed with immunoSEQ multiplex PCR; in TCRdb, only in-frame clones are kept and a portion is missing. D and trimming were read from the DNA, whereas the V and J calls and clone size are those reported in that table. The table has about 36,000 clones, roughly 77% seen once. These data come from a study of blood T cell repertoires in COVID-19. Study-level information: Researchers got acute and convalescent COVID-19 samples from the United States, Italy and Spain. T cells, B-cell-depleted T cells, or PBMCs provided the cDNA or gDNA that served as material.

The rearrangement links TRBV19 to TRBJ2-3; D not certain. The sequencing sample was made of peripheral blood. The clonotype comes from a human donor in a cohort sampled during active or convalescent COVID-19. The donor label of this sample is uncertain. CDR3 coding DNA: TGTGCCAGTAGTTATGGCAGTTCTAGCACAGATACGCAGTATTTT. Amino acid sequence: CASSYGSSSTDTQYF.